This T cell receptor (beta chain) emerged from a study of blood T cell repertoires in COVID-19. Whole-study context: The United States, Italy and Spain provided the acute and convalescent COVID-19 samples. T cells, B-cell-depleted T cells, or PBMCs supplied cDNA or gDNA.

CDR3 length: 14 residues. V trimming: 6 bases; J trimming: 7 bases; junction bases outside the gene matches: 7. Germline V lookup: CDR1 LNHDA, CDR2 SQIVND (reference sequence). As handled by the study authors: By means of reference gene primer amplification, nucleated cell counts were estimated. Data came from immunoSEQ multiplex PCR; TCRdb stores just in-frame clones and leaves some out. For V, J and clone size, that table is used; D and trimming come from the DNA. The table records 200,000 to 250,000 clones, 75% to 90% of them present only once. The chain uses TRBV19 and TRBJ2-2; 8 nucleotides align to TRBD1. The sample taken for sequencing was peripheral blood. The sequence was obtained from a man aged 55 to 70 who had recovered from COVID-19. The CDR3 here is CASRAQGAGGELFF. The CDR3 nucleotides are TGTGCCAGTAGAGCCCAGGGGGCCGGCGGGGAGCTGTTTTTT.